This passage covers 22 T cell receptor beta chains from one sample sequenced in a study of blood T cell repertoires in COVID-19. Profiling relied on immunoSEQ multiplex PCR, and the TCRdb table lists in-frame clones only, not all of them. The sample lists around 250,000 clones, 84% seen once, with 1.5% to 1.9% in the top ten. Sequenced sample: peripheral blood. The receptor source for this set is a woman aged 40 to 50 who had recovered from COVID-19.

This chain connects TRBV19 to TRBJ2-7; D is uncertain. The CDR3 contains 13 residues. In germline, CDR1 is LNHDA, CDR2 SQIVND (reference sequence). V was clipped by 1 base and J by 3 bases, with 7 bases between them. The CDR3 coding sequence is TGTGCCAGTAGTATAGCTGCCGGCTACGAGCAGTACTTC. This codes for CASSIAAGYEQYF.

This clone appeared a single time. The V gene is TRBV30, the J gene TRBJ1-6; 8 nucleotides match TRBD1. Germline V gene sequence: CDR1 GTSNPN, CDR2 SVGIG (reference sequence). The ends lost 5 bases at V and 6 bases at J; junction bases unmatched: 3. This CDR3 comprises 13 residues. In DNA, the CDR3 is TGTGCCTGGGTCACAGGGGGTAATTCACCCCTCCACTTT. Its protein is CAWVTGGNSPLHF. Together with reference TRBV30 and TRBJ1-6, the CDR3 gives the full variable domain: SQTIHQWPATLVQPVGSPLSLECTVEGTSNPNLYWYRQAAGRGLQLLFYSVGIGQISSEVPQNLSASRPQDRQFILSSKKLLLSDSGFYLCAWVTGGNSPLHFGNGTRLTVT.

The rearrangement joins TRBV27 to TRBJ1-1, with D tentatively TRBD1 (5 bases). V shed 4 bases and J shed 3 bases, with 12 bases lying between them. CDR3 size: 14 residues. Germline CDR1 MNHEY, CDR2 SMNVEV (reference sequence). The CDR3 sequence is CASSSVAGHTEAFF. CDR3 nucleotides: TGTGCCAGCAGTTCAGTAGCAGGGCACACTGAAGCTTTCTTT.

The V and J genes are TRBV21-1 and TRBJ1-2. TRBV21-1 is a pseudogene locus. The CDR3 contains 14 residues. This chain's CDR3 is CASSKASNNYGYTF. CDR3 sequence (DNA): TGTGCCAGCAGCAAAGCGAGTAATAACTATGGCTACACCTTC.

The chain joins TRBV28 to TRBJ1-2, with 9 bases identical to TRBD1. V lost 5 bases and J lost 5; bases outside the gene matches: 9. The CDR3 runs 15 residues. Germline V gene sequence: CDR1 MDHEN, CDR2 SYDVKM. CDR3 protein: CASSPQQGALYGYTF. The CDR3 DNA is TGTGCCAGCAGTCCTCAACAGGGGGCGCTGTATGGCTACACCTTC.

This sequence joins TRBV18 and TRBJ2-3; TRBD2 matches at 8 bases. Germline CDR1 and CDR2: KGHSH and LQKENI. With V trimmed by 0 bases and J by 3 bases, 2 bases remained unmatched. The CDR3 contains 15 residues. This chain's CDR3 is CASSPPSGGTDTQYF. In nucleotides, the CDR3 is TGTGCCAGCTCACCACCTTCGGGGGGGACAGATACGCAGTATTTT.

Written as DNA, the CDR3 is TGTGCCAGCAGTGACAGGACCTCCGAGCAGTACTTC. Translated, it gives CASSDRTSEQYF. The chain has TRBV6-6 and TRBJ2-7, with TRBD1 as a possible D gene (6 bases). Germline-derived CDR1 and CDR2 are MNHNY and SVGAGI (reference sequence). The V and J ends lost 5 bases and 6 bases respectively, with 11 bases between them. CDR3 length: 12 amino acids.

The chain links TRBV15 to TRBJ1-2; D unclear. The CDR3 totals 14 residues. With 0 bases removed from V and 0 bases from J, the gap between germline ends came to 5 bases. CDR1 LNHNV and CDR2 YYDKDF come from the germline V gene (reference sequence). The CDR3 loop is CATSRELSNYGYTF. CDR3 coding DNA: TGTGCCACCAGCAGAGAGTTATCTAACTATGGCTACACCTTC.

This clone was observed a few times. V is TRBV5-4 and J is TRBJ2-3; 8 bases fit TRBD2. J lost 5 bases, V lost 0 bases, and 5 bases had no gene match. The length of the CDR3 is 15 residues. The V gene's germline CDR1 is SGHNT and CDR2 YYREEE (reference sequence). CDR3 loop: CASSLAGGLGDTQYF. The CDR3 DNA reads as TGTGCCAGCAGCTTGGCGGGGGGGCTAGGAGATACGCAGTATTTT.

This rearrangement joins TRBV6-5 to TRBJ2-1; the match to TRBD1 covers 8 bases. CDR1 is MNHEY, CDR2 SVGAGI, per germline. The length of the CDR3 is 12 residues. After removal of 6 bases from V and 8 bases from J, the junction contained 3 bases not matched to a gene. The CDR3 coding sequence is TGTGCCAGCAGGGACAGGGCGCATGAGCAGTTCTTC. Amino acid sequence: CASRDRAHEQFF.

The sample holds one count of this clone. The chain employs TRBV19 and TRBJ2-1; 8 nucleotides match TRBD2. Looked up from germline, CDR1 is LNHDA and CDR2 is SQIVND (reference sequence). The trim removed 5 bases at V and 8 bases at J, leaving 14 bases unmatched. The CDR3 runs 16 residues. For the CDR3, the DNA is TGTGCCAGTAGTCCCAACGGGGGGGGGCGCCGGGATGAGCAGTTCTTC. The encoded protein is CASSPNGGGRRDEQFF.

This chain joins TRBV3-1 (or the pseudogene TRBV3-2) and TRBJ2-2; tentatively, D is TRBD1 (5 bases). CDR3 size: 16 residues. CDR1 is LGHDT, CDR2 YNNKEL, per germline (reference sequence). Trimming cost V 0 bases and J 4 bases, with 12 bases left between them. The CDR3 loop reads CASSQEGQGGTGELFF. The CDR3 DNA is TGTGCCAGCAGCCAAGAAGGTCAGGGTGGCACCGGGGAGCTGTTTTTT.

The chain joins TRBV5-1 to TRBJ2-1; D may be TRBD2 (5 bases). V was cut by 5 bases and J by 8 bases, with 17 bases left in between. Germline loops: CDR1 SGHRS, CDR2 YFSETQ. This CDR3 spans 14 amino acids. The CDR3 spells CASREAGAVHEQFF. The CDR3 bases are TGCGCCAGCAGGGAGGCAGGAGCAGTCCATGAGCAGTTCTTC.

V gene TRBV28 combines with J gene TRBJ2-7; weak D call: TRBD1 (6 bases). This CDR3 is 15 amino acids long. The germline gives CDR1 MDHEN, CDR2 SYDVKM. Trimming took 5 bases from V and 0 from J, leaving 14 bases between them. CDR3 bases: TGTGCCAGCAGTGCCCCACAGGGTATCTCCTACGAGCAGTACTTC. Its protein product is CASSAPQGISYEQYF.

The CDR3 DNA reads TGCGCCAGCAGCCAAGTCAGTCAGGGGGCTCGCGAGCAGTACTTC. Amino acid sequence: CASSQVSQGAREQYF. The chain has TRBV4-1 and TRBJ2-7, with 8 positions matching TRBD1. CDR1 MGHRA and CDR2 YSYEKL come from the germline V gene. The CDR3 sequence is 15 residues long. The ends lost 1 base at V and 6 bases at J; junction bases unmatched: 8.

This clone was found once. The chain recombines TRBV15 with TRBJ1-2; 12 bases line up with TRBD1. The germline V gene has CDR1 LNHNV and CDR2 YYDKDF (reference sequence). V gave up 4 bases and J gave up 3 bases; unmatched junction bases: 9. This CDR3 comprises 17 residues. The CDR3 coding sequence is TGTGCCACCAGCAAACCGGGACAGGGGGCGATTGACTATGGCTACACCTTC. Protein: CATSKPGQGAIDYGYTF.

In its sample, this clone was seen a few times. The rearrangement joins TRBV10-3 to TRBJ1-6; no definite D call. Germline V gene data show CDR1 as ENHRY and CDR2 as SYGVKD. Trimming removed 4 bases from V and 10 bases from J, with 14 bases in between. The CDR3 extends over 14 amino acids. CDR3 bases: TGTGCCATCAGTGCGGGGAGGGAGGGCTCACCCCTCCACTTT. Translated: CAISAGREGSPLHF.

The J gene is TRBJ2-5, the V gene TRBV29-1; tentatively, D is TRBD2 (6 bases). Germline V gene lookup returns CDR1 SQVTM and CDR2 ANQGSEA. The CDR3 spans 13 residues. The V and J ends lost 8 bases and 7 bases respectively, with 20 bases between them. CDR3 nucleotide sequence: TGCAGCATCCCACGACCGGCGGAGGGGACCCAGTACTTC. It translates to CSIPRPAEGTQYF.

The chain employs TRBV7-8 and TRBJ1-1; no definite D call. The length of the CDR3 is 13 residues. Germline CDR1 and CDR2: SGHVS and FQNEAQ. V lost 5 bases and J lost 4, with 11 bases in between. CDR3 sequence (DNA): TGTGCCAGCAGCATGGGAGCAGGCACTGAAGCTTTCTTT. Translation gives CASSMGAGTEAFF.

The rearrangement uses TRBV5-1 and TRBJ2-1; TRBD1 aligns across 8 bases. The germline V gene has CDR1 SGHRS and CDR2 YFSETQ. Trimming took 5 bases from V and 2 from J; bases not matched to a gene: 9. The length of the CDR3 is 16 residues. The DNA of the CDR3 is TGCGCCAGCAGTAATGGACAGGGTGAGCCCTACAATGAGCAGTTCTTC. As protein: CASSNGQGEPYNEQFF.

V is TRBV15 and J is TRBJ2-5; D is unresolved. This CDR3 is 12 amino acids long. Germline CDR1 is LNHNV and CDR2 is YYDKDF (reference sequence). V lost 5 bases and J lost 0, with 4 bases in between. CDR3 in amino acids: CATSRDQETQYF. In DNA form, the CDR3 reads TGTGCCACCAGCCGGGACCAAGAGACCCAGTACTTC.

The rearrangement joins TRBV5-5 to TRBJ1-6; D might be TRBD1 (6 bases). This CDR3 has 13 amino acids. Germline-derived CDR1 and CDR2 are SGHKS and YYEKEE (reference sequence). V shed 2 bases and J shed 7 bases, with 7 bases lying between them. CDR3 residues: CASSLQGNSPLHF. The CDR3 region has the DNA TGTGCCAGCAGCTTACAGGGCAATTCACCCCTCCACTTT.